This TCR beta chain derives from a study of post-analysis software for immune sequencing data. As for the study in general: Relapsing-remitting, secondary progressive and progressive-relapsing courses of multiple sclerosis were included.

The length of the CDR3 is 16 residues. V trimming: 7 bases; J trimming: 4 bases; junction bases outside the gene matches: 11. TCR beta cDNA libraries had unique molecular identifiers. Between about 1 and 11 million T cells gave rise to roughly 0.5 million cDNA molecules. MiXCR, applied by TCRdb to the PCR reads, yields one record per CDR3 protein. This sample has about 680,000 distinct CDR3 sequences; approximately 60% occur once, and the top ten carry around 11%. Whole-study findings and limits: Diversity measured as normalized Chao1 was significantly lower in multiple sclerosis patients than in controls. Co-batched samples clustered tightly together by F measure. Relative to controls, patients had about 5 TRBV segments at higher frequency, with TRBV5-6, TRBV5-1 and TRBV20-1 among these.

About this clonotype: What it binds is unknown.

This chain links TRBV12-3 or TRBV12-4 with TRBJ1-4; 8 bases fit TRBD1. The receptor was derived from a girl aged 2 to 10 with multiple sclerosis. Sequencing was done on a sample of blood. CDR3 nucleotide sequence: TGTGCCAGCAACGGCGGCGACAGGGGAAGTAATGAAAAACTGTTTTTT. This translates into CASNGGDRGSNEKLFF.